Detailed here is one T cell receptor beta chain. Its antigen is not known. This specimen comes from a study of T cell responses to AZD1222 COVID-19 vaccine. Study at large: Whether given at about 4 or about 12 weeks, second doses were pooled. The study's findings and limits: Donors were chiefly white British, with a greater number of females, and clonal diversity was perhaps underestimated. Baseline seropositives among AZD1222 recipients totaled only 5 to 7. At 160-218 and 743-854, vaccine-associated CD4 TCRs were dominant, and they spanned spike.

The CDR3 extends over 15 amino acids. Germline V lookup: CDR1 SGHTA, CDR2 FQGNSA. V lost 2 bases to trimming and J lost 0 bases, with 10 bases between them. Some clones are missing from TCRdb's copy, which holds only in-frame ones; the method was immunoSEQ multiplex PCR. Of approximately 110,000 clones listed, roughly 82% are singletons. J is TRBJ1-1 and V is TRBV7-2, with D unresolved. The receptor was isolated from an adult in good health. The material sequenced was peripheral blood, taken on day 0 of AZD1222 vaccination. Here the CDR3 reads CASSLLVTLNTEAFF. The DNA of the CDR3 is TGTGCCAGCAGCTTACTCGTAACCTTGAACACTGAAGCTTTCTTT.